These 29 T cell receptor beta chains came from one sample sequenced in a study of blood T cell repertoires in COVID-19. The assay was immunoSEQ multiplex PCR, and TCRdb's table has in-frame clones only and misses some. This sample has a few hundred thousand clones; about 87% occur once, and the top ten carry less than 1.5%. Sequencing was done on a sample of PBMCs or T cells enriched from blood (not recorded which). The receptors here all came from a man aged 25 to 40 who had recovered from COVID-19.

The V gene is TRBV28, the J gene TRBJ2-2, with TRBD2 identical over 9 bases. Trimming removed 6 bases from V and 6 bases from J; junction bases left unmatched: 8. The germline gives CDR1 MDHEN, CDR2 SYDVKM. This CDR3 spans 15 amino acids. The CDR3 DNA sequence: TGTGCCAGCAGGCGGACTAGCGAATTCCCCGGGGAGCTGTTTTTT. Its translation: CASRRTSEFPGELFF.

V and J are TRBV18 and TRBJ1-2; D remains unclear. This CDR3 is built from 14 residues. Germline CDR1 reads KGHSH; CDR2 reads LQKENI. Trimming stripped 2 bases from V and 1 base from J, with 8 bases between. The CDR3 DNA is TGTGCCAGCTCACCATCAACAGATAACTATGGCTACACCTTC. The encoded protein is CASSPSTDNYGYTF.

Points on this clone: The same CDR3 can be traced to other DNA sequences in this sample. The chain uses TRBV3-1 (or the pseudogene TRBV3-2) and TRBJ2-1; D remains unclear. This CDR3 has 11 amino acids. Deletions cut 1 base from V and 10 bases from J, with 5 bases between. Looked up from germline, CDR1 is LGHDT and CDR2 is YNNKEL (reference sequence). CDR3 loop: CASSQASEQFF. The DNA of the CDR3 is TGTGCCAGCAGCCAAGCCTCGGAGCAGTTCTTC.

The rearrangement joins TRBV19 to TRBJ1-6, with TRBD1 matching 7 bases. Germline CDR1 is LNHDA and CDR2 is SQIVND (reference sequence). The CDR3 is 13 amino acids. V gave up 10 bases and J gave up 9 bases; unmatched junction bases: 9. In nucleotides, the CDR3 is TGTGCCACTGCAGGAGGGGGCAGTTCACCCCTCCACTTT. It encodes CATAGGGSSPLHF.

This chain joins TRBV18 and TRBJ2-4; 8 bases are shared with TRBD1. The V and J ends lost 6 bases and 8 bases, in that order; junction bases with no gene match: 9. This CDR3 has 14 amino acids. Germline V CDR1 and CDR2: KGHSH, LQKENI. DNA of the CDR3: TGTGCCAGCTCCGGGCTCAGGGGGCGAGACATTCAGTACTTC. This codes for CASSGLRGRDIQYF.

V usage is TRBV19 and J usage is TRBJ1-1; D unresolved. This CDR3 contains 15 residues. V lost 0 bases to trimming and J lost 1 base, with 9 bases between them. Germline CDR1 reads LNHDA; CDR2 reads SQIVND (reference sequence). CDR3 DNA: TGTGCCAGTAGTATAGATGGGCTTAAGAACACTGAAGCTTTCTTT. Translation gives CASSIDGLKNTEAFF.

The rearrangement uses TRBV19 and TRBJ1-4; no clear D. This CDR3 has 17 residues. Trimming took 3 bases from V and 5 from J, leaving 19 bases between them. CDR1 is LNHDA, CDR2 SQIVND, per germline (reference sequence). The CDR3 loop reads CASSIPDLGVGNEKLFF. DNA of the CDR3: TGTGCCAGTAGTATTCCGGATTTGGGAGTGGGAAATGAAAAACTGTTTTTT.

About this clone: Other DNA sequences from this sample encode an identical CDR3 as well. V is TRBV4-3 and J is TRBJ2-5; no clear D. Germline V gene sequence: CDR1 LGHNA, CDR2 YSLEER. With 0 bases removed from V and 2 bases from J, the gap between germline ends came to 4 bases. There are 13 residues in the CDR3. The CDR3 nucleotides are TGCGCCAGCAGCCAAGATTTACAAGAGACCCAGTACTTC. Amino acid sequence: CASSQDLQETQYF.

In its sample, this clone was seen once. This chain's CDR3 is CASSPFVSDSEGYTF. DNA of the CDR3: TGCGCCAGCAGCCCCTTTGTATCCGATTCGGAGGGCTACACCTTC. V is TRBV5-1 and J is TRBJ1-2, with unresolved D. The CDR3 spans 15 residues. Trimming removed 4 bases at V and 8 bases at J, with 21 bases between. Germline lookup yields CDR1 SGHRS and CDR2 YFSETQ.

This chain connects TRBV4-2 to TRBJ2-3; TRBD2 is a possible D gene (6 bases). Trimming stripped 1 base from V and 1 base from J, with 9 bases between. In germline, CDR1 is LGHNA, CDR2 YNFKEQ. The CDR3 contains 15 residues. The CDR3 spells CASSQVASGTDTQYF. In nucleotides, the CDR3 is TGTGCCAGCAGCCAAGTCGCTAGCGGCACAGATACGCAGTATTTT.

The gene calls are TRBV21-1 and TRBJ1-6. TRBV21-1 is flagged as a pseudogene. This CDR3 has 16 residues. The DNA for the CDR3 is TGTGCCAGCCTACGAGGGCCGAAATTTTATAATTCACCCCTCCACTTT. It yields the protein CASLRGPKFYNSPLHF.

This chain uses TRBV7-9 with TRBJ2-7; D is undetermined. There are 14 residues in the CDR3. Germline V CDR1 and CDR2: SEHNR, FQNEAQ (reference sequence). V gave up 3 bases and J gave up 5 bases, with 14 bases separating them. The CDR3 bases are TGTGCCAGCAGCTTTGGAGCCCCTGCTGACGAGCAGTACTTC. It translates to CASSFGAPADEQYF.

J is TRBJ2-7 and V is TRBV7-2, with a possible D match to TRBD2 (6 bases). Trimming left V 1 base short and J 0 bases short, with 10 bases between. Germline CDR1 is SGHTA and CDR2 is FQGNSA. The CDR3 spans 15 residues. CDR3: CASSLVRGFSYEQYF. The CDR3 nucleotides read TGTGCCAGCAGCTTAGTTCGGGGGTTCTCCTACGAGCAGTACTTC.

V is TRBV28 and J is TRBJ1-6; 8 bases match TRBD1. The germline gives CDR1 MDHEN, CDR2 SYDVKM. V shed 7 bases, J shed 8 bases, and the junction held 13 bases outside the gene matches. This CDR3 contains 16 residues. The CDR3 protein is CASTNTTRDRYSPLHF. The CDR3, as DNA: TGTGCCAGCACCAATACCACCCGGGACAGGTATTCACCCCTCCACTTT.

The chain recombines TRBV7-8 with TRBJ1-1, with D tentatively TRBD1 (5 bases). V was trimmed by 1 base and J by 7 bases, leaving 13 bases between them. This CDR3 spans 14 amino acids. CDR1 is SGHVS, CDR2 FQNEAQ, per germline. This CDR3 reads CASSLGAGTVEAFF. DNA for the CDR3: TGTGCCAGCAGCTTAGGGGCCGGGACTGTTGAAGCTTTCTTT.

This clone was picked up a small number of times. The chain employs TRBV28 and TRBJ2-7; 7 nucleotides align to TRBD1. V lost 6 bases to trimming and J lost 9 bases; unmatched junction nucleotides: 5. There are 11 residues in the CDR3. CDR1 and CDR2 from the germline V gene are MDHEN and SYDVKM. CDR3 in DNA: TGTGCCAGCAGCAAGACAGGGACGCAGTACTTC. This gives the protein CASSKTGTQYF.

CDR3 sequence (DNA): TGTGCCAGCAGTGAACAGGGGTCCGGCTACGAGCAGTACTTC. Its translation: CASSEQGSGYEQYF. The gene calls are TRBV25-1 and TRBJ2-7, with a possible D match to TRBD1 (6 bases). This CDR3 region has 14 residues. Per the germline V gene, CDR1 is MGHDK and CDR2 is SYGVNS. Trimming left V 2 bases short and J 3 bases short, with 11 bases between.

The chain joins TRBV2 to TRBJ2-7; 7 nucleotides align to TRBD1. CDR3 length: 13 residues. CDR1 is SNHLY and CDR2 is FYNNEI in the germline V gene. The V segment lost 6 bases and the J segment 2 bases; nucleotides outside the gene matches: 4. CDR3 nucleotides: TGTGCCAGCAGCCCTCAGGGGGCCTACGAGCAGTACTTC. Its translation is CASSPQGAYEQYF.

Note on this clone: In the same sample, other DNA sequences code for this CDR3. This sequence joins TRBV9 and TRBJ2-7; D uncertain. CDR1 and CDR2 (germline): SGDLS, YYNGEE. The CDR3 totals 14 residues. V was clipped by 0 bases and J by 2 bases, with 9 bases between them. DNA for the CDR3: TGTGCCAGCAGCGTAGGGGCCGGAACCTACGAGCAGTACTTC. Translated, it gives CASSVGAGTYEQYF.

The chain links TRBV3-1 (or the pseudogene TRBV3-2) to TRBJ2-2; a weak D match, TRBD1 (8 bases). Per the germline V gene, CDR1 is LGHDT and CDR2 is YNNKEL (reference sequence). V was pared by 8 bases and J by 5 bases, with 21 bases between. The CDR3 spans 16 residues. The CDR3 spells CASSGLDRGGTGELFF. CDR3 bases: TGTGCCAGCTCGGGTTTAGACAGGGGAGGGACCGGGGAGCTGTTTTTT.

The CDR3 here is CASSLFEGQGAYEQYF. Here the CDR3 DNA reads TGTGCCAGCAGCTTGTTCGAAGGCCAGGGGGCCTACGAGCAGTACTTC. This sequence joins TRBV7-2 and TRBJ2-7; TRBD1 aligns across 7 bases. This CDR3 has 16 residues. Trimming took 3 bases from V and 2 from J; bases not matched to a gene: 10. Germline V CDR1 and CDR2: SGHTA, FQGNSA.

This chain links TRBV7-8 with TRBJ2-7; a weak D match, TRBD2 (5 bases). CDR3 length equals 12 residues. V was cut by 1 base and J by 6 bases, with 7 bases left in between. Germline V gene data show CDR1 as SGHVS and CDR2 as FQNEAQ. The CDR3 bases are TGTGCCAGCAGCTTAGGAGGGAGCGAGCAGTACTTC. Protein sequence: CASSLGGSEQYF.

The gene calls are TRBV28 and TRBJ2-5; 12 bases map to TRBD2. Germline V gene lookup returns CDR1 MDHEN and CDR2 SYDVKM. The V gene end was trimmed by 2 bases and the J gene end by 1 base; junction bases not matched to a gene: 2. The CDR3 runs to 16 residues. The CDR3 sequence: CASSLRTSGTQETQYF. The CDR3 DNA is TGTGCCAGCAGTTTAAGGACTAGCGGGACCCAAGAGACCCAGTACTTC.

The CDR3 is CATGQTGELFF. CDR3 DNA: TGTGCCACCGGGCAAACCGGGGAGCTGTTTTTT. The gene calls are TRBV15 and TRBJ2-2; no reliable D call. The CDR3 spans 11 residues. Between the trimmed V and J ends, which lost 8 bases and 5 bases, there was a span of 6 bases. The germline CDR1 and CDR2 sequences are LNHNV and YYDKDF (reference sequence).

The chain carries TRBV7-6 and TRBJ2-6; D is unresolved. The length of the CDR3 is 16 residues. Trimming took off 2 bases at V and 0 bases at J, with 8 bases between the two ends. Germline assignment: CDR1 SGHVS and CDR2 FNYEAQ. The CDR3 loop is CASSLNKNSGANVLTF. DNA for the CDR3: TGTGCCAGCAGCTTAAACAAAAACTCTGGGGCCAACGTCCTGACTTTC.

This chain connects TRBV28 to TRBJ1-2; 11 positions match TRBD1. Germline CDR1 MDHEN, CDR2 SYDVKM. Trimming took 3 bases from V and 5 from J; bases not matched to a gene: 11. This CDR3 is 17 amino acids long. The CDR3 reads CASSFGLPGQGVYGYTF. In DNA form, the CDR3 reads TGTGCCAGCAGTTTTGGGTTGCCGGGACAGGGGGTTTATGGCTACACCTTC.

This rearrangement joins TRBV4-3 to TRBJ2-7, with D perhaps TRBD1 (6 bases). This CDR3 is 13 amino acids long. Per the germline V gene, CDR1 is LGHNA and CDR2 is YSLEER. V lost 4 bases and J lost 3, with 10 bases in between. CDR3 DNA: TGCGCCAGCAGCCCTGGGACATACTACGAGCAGTACTTC. Translating it yields CASSPGTYYEQYF.

The rearrangement uses TRBV6-5 and TRBJ2-7, with D possibly being TRBD1 (5 bases). V lost 6 bases and J lost 3, with 12 bases in between. Per germline, CDR1 MNHEY and CDR2 SVGAGI. This CDR3 contains 13 residues. CDR3 in amino acids: CASRQGADYEQYF. The CDR3 DNA reads TGTGCCAGCAGGCAGGGTGCCGACTACGAGCAGTACTTC.

The rearrangement uses TRBV18 and TRBJ2-7; 8 bases align to TRBD1. This CDR3 region has 17 residues. Per germline, CDR1 KGHSH and CDR2 LQKENI. Trimming removed 2 bases from V and 5 bases from J; junction bases left unmatched: 14. CDR3 in DNA: TGTGCCAGCTCACCAAATCGAATAGGACAGGGTGGCAACGAGCAGTACTTC. Protein: CASSPNRIGQGGNEQYF. The variable domain in full, with the rest retrieved from reference TRBV18 and TRBJ2-7, is NAGVMQNPRHLVRRRGQEARLRCSPMKGHSHVYWYRQLPEEGLKFMVYLQKENIIDESGMPKERFSAEFPKEGPSILRIQQVVRGDSAAYFCASSPNRIGQGGNEQYFGPGTRLTVT.